Only a few counts were recorded for the clone carrying this T cell receptor beta chain. The antigen remains unidentified. TCRdb recomputed calls from the 5' RACE reads with MiXCR, one row per CDR3 protein. This table holds about 240,000 distinct CDR3 sequences, 9.5% to 15% found once. The CDR3 consists of 14 residues. V shed 9 bases, J shed 3 bases, and the junction held 11 bases outside the gene matches. CDR1 SGHRS and CDR2 YFSETQ come from the germline V gene. The data stem from a study of identical twins. Study findings and constraints: The more abundant beta clonotypes in cord blood had fewer insertions, and memory repertoires did not show this. Cross-sectional statistics, not tracking of the same donors, supported the conclusions. Within monozygotic twins, out-of-frame TCR alpha sharing was underestimated by the models.

The same sample was also studied in work on yellow fever vaccine responses in identical twins.

The chain links TRBV5-1 to TRBJ2-7, with 8 bases matching TRBD1. What was sequenced was memory (CD45RO+) T cells sorted from blood. The receptor's source is a woman between 18 and 29 years old in good health. CDR3 sequence reads: CATSRTGRDYEQYF. The CDR3 DNA reads as TGCGCCACCTCAAGGACAGGGCGCGACTACGAGCAGTACTTC.